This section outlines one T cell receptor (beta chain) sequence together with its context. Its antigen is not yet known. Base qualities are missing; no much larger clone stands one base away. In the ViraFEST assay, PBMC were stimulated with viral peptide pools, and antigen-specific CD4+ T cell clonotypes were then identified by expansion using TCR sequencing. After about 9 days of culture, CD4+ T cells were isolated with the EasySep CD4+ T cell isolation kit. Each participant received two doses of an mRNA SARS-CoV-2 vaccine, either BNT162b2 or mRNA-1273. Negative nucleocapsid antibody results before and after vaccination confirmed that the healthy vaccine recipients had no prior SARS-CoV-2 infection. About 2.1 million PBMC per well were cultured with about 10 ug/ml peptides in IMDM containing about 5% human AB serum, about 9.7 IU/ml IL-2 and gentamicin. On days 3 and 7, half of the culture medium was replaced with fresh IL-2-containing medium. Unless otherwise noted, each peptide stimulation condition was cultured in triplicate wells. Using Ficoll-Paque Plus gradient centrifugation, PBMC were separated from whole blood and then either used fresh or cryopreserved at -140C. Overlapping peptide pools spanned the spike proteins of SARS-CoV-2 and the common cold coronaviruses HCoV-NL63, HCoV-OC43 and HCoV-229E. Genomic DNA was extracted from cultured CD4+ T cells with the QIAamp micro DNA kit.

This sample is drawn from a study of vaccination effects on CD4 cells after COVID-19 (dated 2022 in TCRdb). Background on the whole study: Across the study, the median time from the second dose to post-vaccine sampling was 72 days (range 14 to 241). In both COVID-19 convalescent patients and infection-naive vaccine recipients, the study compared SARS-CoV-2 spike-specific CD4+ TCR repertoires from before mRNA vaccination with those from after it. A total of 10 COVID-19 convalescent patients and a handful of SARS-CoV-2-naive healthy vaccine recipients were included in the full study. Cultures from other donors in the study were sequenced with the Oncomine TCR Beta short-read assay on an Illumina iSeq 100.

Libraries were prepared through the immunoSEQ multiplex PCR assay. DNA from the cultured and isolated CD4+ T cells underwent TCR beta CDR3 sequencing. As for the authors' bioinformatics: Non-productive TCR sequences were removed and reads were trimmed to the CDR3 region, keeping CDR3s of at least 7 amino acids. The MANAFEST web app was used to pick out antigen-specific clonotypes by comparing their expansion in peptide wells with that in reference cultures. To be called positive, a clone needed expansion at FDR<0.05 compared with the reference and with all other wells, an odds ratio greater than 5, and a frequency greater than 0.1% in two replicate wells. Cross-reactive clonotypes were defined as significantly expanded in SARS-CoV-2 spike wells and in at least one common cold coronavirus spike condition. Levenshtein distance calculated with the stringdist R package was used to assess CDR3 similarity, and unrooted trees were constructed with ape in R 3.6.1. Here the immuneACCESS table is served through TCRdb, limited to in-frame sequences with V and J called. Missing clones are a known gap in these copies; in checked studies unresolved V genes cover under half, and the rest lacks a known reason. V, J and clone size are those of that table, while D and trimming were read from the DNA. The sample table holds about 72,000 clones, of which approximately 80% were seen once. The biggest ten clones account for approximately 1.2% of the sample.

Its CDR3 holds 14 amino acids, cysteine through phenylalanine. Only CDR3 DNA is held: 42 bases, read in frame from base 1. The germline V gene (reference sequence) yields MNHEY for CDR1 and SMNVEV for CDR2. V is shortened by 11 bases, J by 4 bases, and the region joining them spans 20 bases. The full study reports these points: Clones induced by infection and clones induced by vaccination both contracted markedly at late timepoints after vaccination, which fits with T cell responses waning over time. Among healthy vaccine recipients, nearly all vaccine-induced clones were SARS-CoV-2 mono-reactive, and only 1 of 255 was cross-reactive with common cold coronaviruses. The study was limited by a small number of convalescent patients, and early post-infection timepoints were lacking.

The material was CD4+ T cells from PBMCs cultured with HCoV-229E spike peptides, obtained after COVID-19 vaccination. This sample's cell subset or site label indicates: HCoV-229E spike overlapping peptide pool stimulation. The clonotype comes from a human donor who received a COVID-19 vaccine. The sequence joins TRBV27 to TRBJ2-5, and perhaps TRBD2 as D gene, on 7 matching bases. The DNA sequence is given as TGTGCCGCGGGCCACTCGGGGGGCCGAGAGACCCAGTACTTC. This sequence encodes CAAGHSGGRETQYF.